The 15 T cell receptor beta chains below were found in one sample sequenced in a study of blood T cells in healthy people across ages. Primers used in a second PCR of about 7 to 12 cycles were a sample-barcoded 5' primer and a J-beta primer mix. TCRdb itself ran the 5' RACE reads through MiXCR, one entry per CDR3 protein. Of about 800,000 distinct CDR3 sequences detected, 25% appear once; the ten largest clones hold under 4.5%. These data were also filed under a second study, of T cells of mothers and their children.

Sequencing input: blood. The origin of the receptors is a boy between 10 and 17 years old in good health.

The CDR3 loop is CASSLTGQGYGYTF. The CDR3 DNA reads TGTGCCAGCAGCTTAACGGGACAAGGCTATGGCTACACCTTC. The chain links TRBV7-3 to TRBJ1-2; maybe TRBD1 (6 bases). Deletions cut 0 bases from V and 4 bases from J, with 9 bases between. CDR1 SGHTA and CDR2 FQGTGA come from the germline V gene. The CDR3 has 14 residues.

A few counts support this clonotype. The J gene is TRBJ1-2, the V gene TRBV12-3 or TRBV12-4, with D tentatively TRBD1 (6 bases). The CDR3 is 14 amino acids. V lost 5 bases and J 2 bases, leaving 12 bases between the germline ends. In DNA, the CDR3 is TGTGCCAGCAGTCACGATGGACAGAACTATGGCTACACCTTC. Protein product: CASSHDGQNYGYTF.

The rearrangement joins TRBV9 to TRBJ1-4, with D unresolved. CDR1 and CDR2 (germline): SGDLS, YYNGEE. The CDR3 covers 16 residues. V lost 4 bases and J 2 bases, leaving 15 bases between the germline ends. CDR3 nucleotide sequence: TGTGCCAGCAGCCCCTCGTCGGGGTTGACTAATGAAAAACTGTTTTTT. This encodes CASSPSSGLTNEKLFF.

The rearrangement links TRBV6-1 to TRBJ1-2, with D possibly TRBD1 on 6 matching bases. CDR1 MNHNS and CDR2 SASEGT come from the germline V gene. The length of the CDR3 is 17 residues. Trimming left V 2 bases short and J 4 bases short, with 20 bases between. CDR3 loop: CASSELMVMDSFYGYTF. CDR3 nucleotides: TGTGCCAGCAGTGAATTAATGGTAATGGACAGCTTCTATGGCTACACCTTC.

This clonotype was observed once. Germline and junction disagree at one end, which may indicate a read error. The chain links TRBV7-2 to TRBJ2-2; 13 bases are shared with TRBD2. CDR1 SGHTA and CDR2 FQGNSA come from the germline V gene. The CDR3 spans 17 residues. The CDR3 DNA follows: TGTGCCAGCAGCCCCACGGGACTAGCGGGGAACACCGGGCAGCTGTTTTTT. Translation gives CASSPTGLAGNTGQLFF.

The CDR3 nucleotides are TGCAGTGCTGAAGAGGGGGGAGAGTATGGCTACACCTTC. This gives the protein CSAEEGGEYGYTF. The V gene is TRBV20-1, the J gene TRBJ1-2, with D perhaps matching TRBD1 (6 bases). There are 13 residues in the CDR3. Germline V CDR1 and CDR2: DFQATT, SNEGSKA (reference sequence). The V and J ends lost 5 bases and 5 bases respectively, with 15 bases between them.

There are a few counts of this clonotype. This chain uses TRBV20-1 with TRBJ1-2; D is undetermined. This CDR3 contains 13 residues. The germline V gene has CDR1 DFQATT and CDR2 SNEGSKA (reference sequence). Trimming cost V 3 bases and J 4 bases, with 12 bases left between them. The CDR3 DNA follows: TGCAGTGCTAGTACGGGGATCGTCTATGGCTACACCTTC. Protein product: CSASTGIVYGYTF.

The chain joins TRBV12-3 or TRBV12-4 to TRBJ2-5; 10 nucleotides match TRBD2. The J call is doubtful: the DNA matches TRBJ2-1 better. CDR3 size: 15 residues. The CDR3 DNA follows: TGTGCCAGCAGTGGGCGACTAGCGGGTACCAATGAGCAGTTCTTC. Protein product: CASSGRLAGTNEQFF.

The V and J genes are TRBV12-3 or TRBV12-4 and TRBJ2-7, with D uncertain. This CDR3 spans 13 amino acids. The V and J ends lost 7 bases and 1 base respectively, with 11 bases between them. CDR3 in amino acids: CASNPGPSYEQYF. DNA for the CDR3: TGTGCCAGCAACCCTGGGCCTTCCTACGAGCAGTACTTC.

The chain uses TRBV6-2 or TRBV6-3 and TRBJ1-1, with D unclear. The CDR3 has 15 amino acids. Germline V gene sequence: CDR1 MNHEY, CDR2 SVGEGT. V was pared by 2 bases and J by 0 bases, with 10 bases between. The CDR3 loop is CASSYDVRMNTEAFF. In nucleotides, the CDR3 is TGTGCCAGCAGTTACGATGTCAGAATGAACACTGAAGCTTTCTTT.

The chain has TRBV3-1 and TRBJ2-1; the D is unclear. Per germline, CDR1 LGHDT and CDR2 YNNKEL (reference sequence). This CDR3 spans 12 amino acids. Trimming left V 0 bases short and J 7 bases short, with 4 bases between. Written as DNA, the CDR3 is TGTGCCAGCAGCCAAGAGGGGAATGAGCAGTTCTTC. Residues: CASSQEGNEQFF.

This clonotype was seen only a few times. The V and J genes are TRBV15 and TRBJ2-5; TRBD1 or TRBD2 may be the D gene (5 bases each). V was cut by 3 bases and J by 2 bases, with 10 bases left in between. The germline gives CDR1 LNHNV, CDR2 YYDKDF (reference sequence). The CDR3 sequence is 14 residues long. CDR3 sequence (DNA): TGTGCCACCAGCAGGGGGGACCATCAAGAGACCCAGTACTTC. This gives the protein CATSRGDHQETQYF.

The V and J genes are TRBV29-1 and TRBJ2-3; 10 bases map to TRBD2. V dropped 6 bases and J dropped 0; count of bases not matched to a gene: 3. This CDR3 comprises 14 residues. The germline V gene encodes CDR1 SQVTM and CDR2 ANQGSEA. CDR3 in DNA: TGCAGCGTCACTAGCGGGGATAGCACAGATACGCAGTATTTT. Encoded protein: CSVTSGDSTDTQYF.

The chain couples TRBV4-3 to TRBJ2-7, with 13 bases aligning to TRBD2. The CDR3 extends over 15 amino acids. The V gene's germline CDR1 is LGHNA and CDR2 YSLEER. The J segment lost 3 bases and the V segment lost 3 bases, leaving 2 bases of the junction unmatched. The CDR3, as DNA: TGCGCCAGCAGCCACGGGACTAGCGGGATCTACGAGCAGTACTTC. Translation gives CASSHGTSGIYEQYF.

This clonotype came up a few times. The V and J genes are TRBV6-6 and TRBJ2-5; possible D gene TRBD2, 6 bases. The germline V and J ends were trimmed by 5 bases and 5 bases, with 18 bases remaining between them. The CDR3 is made up of 15 amino acids. From germline, CDR1 is MNHNY and CDR2 SVGAGI (reference sequence). CDR3 residues: CASSPGGLGRETQYF. In DNA form, the CDR3 reads TGTGCCAGCAGTCCCGGGGGTCTGGGAAGGGAGACCCAGTACTTC.